This T cell receptor beta chain came from a study of immune heterogeneity within non-small cell lung tumors (dated by TCRdb to 2017 to 2018). Turning to the overall study: By histology, the tumors were a few squamous cell carcinomas, approximately 10 non-squamous carcinomas and 1 tumor not otherwise specified. Binding of neoantigens to the HLA alleles of each patient was predicted with netMHCpan-3.0 for mutant peptides of 8 to 11 amino acids. Transcriptome data were available for just roughly 40 loci from about 12 patients, whereas TCR repertoire analysis spanned fewer than 60 tumor loci from approximately 14 patients. Whole-exome sequencing, RNA-seq and TCR beta repertoire sequencing were combined for multiple spatially distinct regions from each NSCLC tumor so that intratumoral immune heterogeneity could be examined.

Genomic DNA extracted from bulk tumor tissue served as TCR template, with 600 ng gDNA amplified per sample. During surgery, several biopsies were collected from each primary tumor and placed as far from one another as possible within the tumor mass. Patients in the study cohort, which was described as untreated, were newly diagnosed NSCLC cases going through curative surgery. The donors were about 14 patients with newly diagnosed non-small cell lung cancer who were having surgery with curative intent. A couple of independent pathologists reviewed the resected tumor masses. Sequencing was performed only on DNA and RNA samples of high quality. Results and caveats for the whole study, not just this receptor: A statistically significant but moderate positive correlation (R around 0.35) was observed between local T-cell repertoire clonality and local tumor mutational burden. Identical dominant CDR3B clonotypes recurred across loci within a patient, yet different tumor locations also harbored unique high-frequency clones. High-frequency TCR beta clonotypes were found to be largely distinct between individual patients.

Germline trimming amounts to 4 bases on V and 13 bases on J, with 10 as the count of junction bases outside the gene matches. The CDR3 runs 12 amino acids, cysteine and phenylalanine included. This entry keeps only the CDR3 DNA: 36 bases, framed from base 1. For CDR1 and CDR2, the germline V gene (reference sequence) lists GTSNPN and SVGIG. Relative to its sample, this clonotype is large (0.1 to 1%). It has no known antigen specificity. Base qualities are missing; no much larger clone stands one base away. The TCR beta CDR3 region was amplified with a multiplex PCR system whose first round of 10 cycles used 32 V-gene forward primers and 13 J-gene reverse primers. First-round PCR used a QIAGEN Multiplex PCR Kit, and primer sequences were filed in Chinese patent CN105087789A. In a second PCR round, Illumina universal primers were added with the Phusion High-Fidelity PCR Kit. The TCR libraries underwent paired-end sequencing with a read length of 151 bp on the Illumina HiSeq X Ten platform. The authors' analysis ran thus. Cutadapt was used to discard reads without multiplex PCR primers, PEAR merged the read pairs, and MiXCR with default settings called the CDR3 regions. Shannon entropy measured repertoire diversity, while clonality was calculated as one minus the Shannon entropy divided by the ln of the count of productive unique sequences. Clonotypes present at frequencies of at least 0.5% were defined as dominant or high-frequency T-cell clones. TCRdb took the public reads, trimmed them with fastp at Q25, ran MiXCR for clone calling and kept in-frame beta chains. When rows share a CDR3 protein, they turn into one entry using the most common DNA and genes. The V and J calls reflect TCRdb's pipeline rather than the authors' work. The sample includes some 3,200 distinct CDR3 sequences, with approximately 51% observed a single time. Approximately 11% of the sample is in the top ten clones.

The chain links TRBV30 with TRBJ1-2, and 9 junction bases match TRBD1. Sequencing was carried out using lung tumor tissue. This sequence was found in a man between 65 and 80 years old with non-small cell lung cancer. The nucleotide sequence reads TGTGCCTGGATCGGGACAGGGCGATTTAGCACCTTC. Its protein is CAWIGTGRFSTF.